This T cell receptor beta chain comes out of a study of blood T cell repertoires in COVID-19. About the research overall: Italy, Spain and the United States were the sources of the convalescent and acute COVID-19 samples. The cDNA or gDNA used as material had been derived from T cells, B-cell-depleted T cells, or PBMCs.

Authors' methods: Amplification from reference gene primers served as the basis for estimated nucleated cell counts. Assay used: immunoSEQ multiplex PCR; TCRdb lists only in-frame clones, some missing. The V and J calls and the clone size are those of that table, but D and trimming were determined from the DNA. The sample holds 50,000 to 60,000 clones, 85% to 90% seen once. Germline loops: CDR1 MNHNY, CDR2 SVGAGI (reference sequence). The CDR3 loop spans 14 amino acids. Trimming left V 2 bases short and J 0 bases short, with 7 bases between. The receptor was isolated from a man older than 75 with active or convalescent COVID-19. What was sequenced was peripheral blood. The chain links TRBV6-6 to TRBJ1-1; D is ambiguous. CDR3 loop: CASSYLVMNTEAFF. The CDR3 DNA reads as TGTGCCAGCAGTTACCTAGTCATGAACACTGAAGCTTTCTTT.